This T cell receptor (beta chain) was sequenced in a study of blood T cell repertoires in COVID-19. Study overall: The samples span acute and convalescent COVID-19 from the United States, Italy and Spain. PBMCs, B-cell-depleted T cells, or T cells were the source of the cDNA or gDNA that made up the material.

In the source study's methods: Estimates of nucleated cell counts were drawn from the amplification of reference gene primers. TCRdb's copy holds only in-frame clones and misses some; the assay was immunoSEQ multiplex PCR. D and trimming come from the DNA, and the V and J calls and clone size come from that table. The data contain 230,000 or so clones, 90% of them singletons. The J segment lost 2 bases and the V segment lost 5 bases, leaving 0 bases of the junction unmatched. The CDR3 has 13 residues. CDR1 SEHNR and CDR2 FQNEAQ come from the germline V gene (reference sequence). Seattle researchers signed up patients amid active infection and tracked them longitudinally.

The sequenced sample consisted of peripheral blood. The clonotype originates from a woman aged 60-75 years with COVID-19, enrolled during active disease. The chain combines TRBV7-9 with TRBJ1-2; 9 positions match TRBD1. The CDR3 DNA reads TGTGCCAGCAGCGGGACAGGGAACTATGGCTACACCTTC. It encodes CASSGTGNYGYTF.